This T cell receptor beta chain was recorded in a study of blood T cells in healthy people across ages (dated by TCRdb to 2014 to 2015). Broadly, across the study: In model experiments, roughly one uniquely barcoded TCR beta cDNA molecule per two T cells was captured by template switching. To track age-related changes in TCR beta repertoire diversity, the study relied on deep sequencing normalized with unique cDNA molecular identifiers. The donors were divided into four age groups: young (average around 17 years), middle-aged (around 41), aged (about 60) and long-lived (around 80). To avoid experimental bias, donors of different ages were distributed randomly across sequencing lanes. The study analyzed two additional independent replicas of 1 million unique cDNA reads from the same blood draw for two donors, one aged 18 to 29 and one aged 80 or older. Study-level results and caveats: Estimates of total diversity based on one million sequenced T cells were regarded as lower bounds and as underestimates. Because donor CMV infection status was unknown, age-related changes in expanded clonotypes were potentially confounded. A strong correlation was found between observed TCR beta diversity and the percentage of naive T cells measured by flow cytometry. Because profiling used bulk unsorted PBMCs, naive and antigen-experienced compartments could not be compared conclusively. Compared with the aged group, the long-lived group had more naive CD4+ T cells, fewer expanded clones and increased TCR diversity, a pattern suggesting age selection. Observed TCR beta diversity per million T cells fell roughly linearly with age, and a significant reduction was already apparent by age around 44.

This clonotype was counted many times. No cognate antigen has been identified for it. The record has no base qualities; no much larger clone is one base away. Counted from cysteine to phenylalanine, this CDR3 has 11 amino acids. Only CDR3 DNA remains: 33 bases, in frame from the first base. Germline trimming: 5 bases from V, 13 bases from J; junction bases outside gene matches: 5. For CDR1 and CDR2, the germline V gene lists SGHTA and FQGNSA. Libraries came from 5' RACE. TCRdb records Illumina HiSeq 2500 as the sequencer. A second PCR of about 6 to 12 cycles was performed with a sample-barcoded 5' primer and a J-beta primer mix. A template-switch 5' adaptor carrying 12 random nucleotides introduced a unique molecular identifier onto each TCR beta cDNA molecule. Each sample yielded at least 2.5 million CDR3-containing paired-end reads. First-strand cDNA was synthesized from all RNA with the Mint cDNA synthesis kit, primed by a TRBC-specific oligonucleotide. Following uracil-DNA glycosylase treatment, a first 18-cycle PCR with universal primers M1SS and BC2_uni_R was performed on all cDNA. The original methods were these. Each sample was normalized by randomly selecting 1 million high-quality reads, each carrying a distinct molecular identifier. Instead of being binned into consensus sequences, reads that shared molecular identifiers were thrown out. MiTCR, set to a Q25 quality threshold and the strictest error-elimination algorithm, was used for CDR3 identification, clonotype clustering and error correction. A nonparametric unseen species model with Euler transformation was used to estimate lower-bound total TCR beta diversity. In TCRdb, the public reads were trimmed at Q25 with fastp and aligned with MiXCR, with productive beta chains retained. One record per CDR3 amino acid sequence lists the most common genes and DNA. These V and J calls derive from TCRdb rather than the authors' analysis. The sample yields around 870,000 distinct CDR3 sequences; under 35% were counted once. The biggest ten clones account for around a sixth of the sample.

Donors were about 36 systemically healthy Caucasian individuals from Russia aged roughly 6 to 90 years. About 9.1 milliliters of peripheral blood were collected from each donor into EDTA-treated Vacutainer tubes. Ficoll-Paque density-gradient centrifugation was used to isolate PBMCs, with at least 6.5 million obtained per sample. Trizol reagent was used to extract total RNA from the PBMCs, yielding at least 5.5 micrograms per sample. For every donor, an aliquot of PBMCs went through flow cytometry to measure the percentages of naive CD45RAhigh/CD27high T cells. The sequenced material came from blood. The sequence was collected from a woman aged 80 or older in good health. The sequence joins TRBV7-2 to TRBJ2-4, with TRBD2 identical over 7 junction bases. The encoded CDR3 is CASSAGTTQYF. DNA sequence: TGTGCCAGCAGCGCCGGGACTACCCAGTACTTC.